The clone carrying this T cell receptor (beta chain) has just a few counts. Its antigen is not known. An end of the junction does not agree with germline; a read error may underlie this. The source material, RNA transcripts, was used to amplify TCR beta CDR3 regions. RT-PCR in the first round (using the HTBI primer set) targeted the TCR CDR3. TCRdb reprocessed the multiplex PCR reads via MiXCR and lists one record per CDR3 protein. The table lists 550,000 to 600,000 distinct CDR3 sequences, 14% of them singletons. In making diagnoses, clinical symptoms, serum thyroxine and TRAb, thyroid ultrasound and orbital computed tomography were all used. The CDR3 sequence is 16 residues long. Germline CDR1 and CDR2: SGDLS and YYNGEE. These data belong to a study of T cells in Graves' hyperthyroidism and ophthalmopathy. Study as a whole: Pretreatment peripheral blood was obtained at initial diagnosis. The study's findings and limits: Also found in blood were most expanded thyroid clonotypes above 0.001. The model anticipated ophthalmopathy a median 6.5 months pre-onset.

This chain uses TRBV9 with TRBJ2-7; 10 positions agree with TRBD2. The sequence was obtained from a woman under 30 with Graves' ophthalmopathy. Input material: blood. Written as DNA, the CDR3 is TGTGCCGGCAGCGTAGGTACTAGCGGGACACACTACGAGCAGTACTTC. It specifies CAGSVGTSGTHYEQYF.